Here is one TCR beta chain with its context. What it binds is unknown. Donors uniformly comprised healthy Caucasians. CDR1 and CDR2 from the germline V gene are MNHNS and SASEGT. V lost 2 bases and J 4 bases, leaving 3 bases between the germline ends. The CDR3 sequence is 13 residues long. TCRdb re-called the 5' RACE reads with MiXCR, one entry per CDR3 protein. The repertoire holds 700,000 to 950,000 distinct CDR3 sequences, with roughly 12% as singletons. These data are taken from a study of identical twins. Whole-study findings and limits: In monozygotic twins, models underestimated the sharing of out-of-frame TCR alpha.

These same records also appear under a second study, on yellow fever vaccine responses in identical twins.

The chain combines TRBV6-1 with TRBJ2-6; D not certain. The origin of this receptor is a woman aged 18-29 years in good health. The sample was PBMCs. Here the CDR3 reads CASSEPGANVLTF. CDR3 in DNA: TGTGCCAGCAGTGAACCCGGGGCCAACGTCCTGACTTTC.